These 14 T cell receptor beta chains originate from one sample sequenced in a study of blood T cell repertoires in COVID-19. Measured with immunoSEQ multiplex PCR; TCRdb has only the in-frame clones, and not every one. The table shows fewer than 300,000 clones, with roughly 89% occurring only once. The sample consisted of PBMCs or T cells enriched from blood (not recorded which). These TCRs come from a man in his forties who had recovered from COVID-19.

The CDR3 DNA follows: TGTGCCAGCAGCCTTAGCCCCTCTGGGGCCAACGTCCTGACTTTC. Its translation: CASSLSPSGANVLTF. This chain joins TRBV7-2 and TRBJ2-6; D is ambiguous. The CDR3 extends over 15 amino acids. Trimming shortened V by 5 bases and J by 0 bases, and 8 bases separated the two germline ends. From germline, CDR1 is SGHTA and CDR2 FQGNSA. Supplemented by reference TRBV7-2 and TRBJ2-6, the full variable domain reads GAGVSQSPSNKVTEKGKDVELRCDPISGHTALYWYRQSLGQGLEFLIYFQGNSAPDKSGLPSDRFSAERTGGSVSTLTIQRTQQEDSAVYLCASSLSPSGANVLTFGAGSRLTVL.

By share, this clone counts as medium-sized. The chain is built from TRBV4-3 and TRBJ2-1, with D possibly being TRBD2 (5 bases). Per the germline V gene, CDR1 is LGHNA and CDR2 is YSLEER. This CDR3 spans 15 amino acids. Deletions cut 1 base from V and 9 bases from J, with 16 bases between. The CDR3 sequence is CASSQVEGEAIEQFF. The CDR3 DNA sequence: TGCGCCAGCAGCCAAGTCGAGGGAGAGGCAATTGAGCAGTTCTTC.

The chain joins TRBV6-5 to TRBJ2-7; 7 bases are a match to TRBD2. This CDR3 spans 13 amino acids. Germline loops: CDR1 MNHEY, CDR2 SVGAGI. Losses at the gene ends were 7 bases for V and 3 bases for J; bases not matched to a gene: 6. The CDR3 DNA reads TGTGCCAGCAAACCCTGGGGGGGCTACGAGCAGTACTTC. Amino acid sequence: CASKPWGGYEQYF.

J is TRBJ1-4 and V is TRBV7-9; 7 bases map to TRBD1. With V trimmed by 5 bases and J by 2 bases, 8 bases remained unmatched. Germline V lookup: CDR1 SEHNR, CDR2 FQNEAQ (reference sequence). The CDR3 consists of 16 residues. DNA for the CDR3: TGTGCCAGCAGCCCCCGGCAGACAGGGACTAATGAAAAACTGTTTTTT. Translation gives CASSPRQTGTNEKLFF.

This clone is a singleton in its sample. This chain uses TRBV9 with TRBJ1-5; 7 bases line up with TRBD1. V gave up 4 bases and J gave up 2 bases; unmatched junction bases: 3. The CDR3 is made up of 14 amino acids. Germline CDR1 reads SGDLS; CDR2 reads YYNGEE. DNA of the CDR3: TGTGCCAGCAGCACAGGGGCGGGCAATCAGCCCCAGCATTTT. Translating gives CASSTGAGNQPQHF. The whole variable domain, filled in from reference TRBV9 and TRBJ1-5, reads DSGVTQTPKHLITATGQRVTLRCSPRSGDLSVYWYQQSLDQGLQFLIQYYNGEERAKGNILERFSAQQFPDLHSELNLSSLELGDSALYFCASSTGAGNQPQHFGDGTRLSIL.

The rearrangement links TRBV4-2 to TRBJ1-2; 7 positions match TRBD1. The J segment lost 4 bases and the V segment lost 0 bases, leaving 5 bases of the junction unmatched. The CDR3 totals 15 residues. CDR1 is LGHNA, CDR2 YNFKEQ, per germline. CDR3: CASSQDIGTAYGYTF. The CDR3 nucleotides are TGTGCCAGCAGCCAAGACATCGGGACAGCCTATGGCTACACCTTC.

The chain employs TRBV6-1 and TRBJ2-7; D remains unclear. The CDR3 extends over 14 amino acids. Germline CDR1 and CDR2: MNHNS and SASEGT. Trimming removed 0 bases from V and 2 bases from J, with 8 bases in between. The CDR3 region has the DNA TGTGCCAGCAGTGAAGCGGGCCAAACCTACGAGCAGTACTTC. This translates into CASSEAGQTYEQYF.

This chain uses TRBV28 with TRBJ1-2; no clear D gene. Germline lookup yields CDR1 MDHEN and CDR2 SYDVKM. Trimming left V 6 bases short and J 4 bases short, with 12 bases between. The CDR3 consists of 13 residues. CDR3 amino acids: CASRETAGYGYTF. The DNA for the CDR3 is TGTGCCAGCAGGGAGACCGCCGGCTATGGCTACACCTTC.

The chain carries TRBV14 and TRBJ1-4; 7 bases fit TRBD1. The V gene end was trimmed by 4 bases and the J gene end by 4 bases; junction bases not matched to a gene: 3. Per germline, CDR1 SGHDN and CDR2 FVKESK. The CDR3 extends over 14 amino acids. CDR3 amino acids: CASSPRDSNEKLFF. The CDR3 DNA sequence: TGTGCCAGCAGCCCCCGGGACAGTAATGAAAAACTGTTTTTT.

V usage is TRBV14 and J usage is TRBJ2-2; TRBD2 matches 10 bases. The CDR3 runs 18 residues. CDR1 is SGHDN and CDR2 is FVKESK in the germline V gene. V shed 1 base, J shed 5 bases, and the junction held 10 bases outside the gene matches. The CDR3 DNA reads TGTGCCAGCAGCCAAGTTAGCGGGAGGTCGTTCTCGACCGGGGAGCTGTTTTTT. Residues: CASSQVSGRSFSTGELFF.

This clone was counted only a few times. V is TRBV3-1 (or the pseudogene TRBV3-2) and J is TRBJ1-1, with 7 bases matching TRBD1. The CDR3 has 17 residues. V lost 7 bases to trimming and J lost 6 bases; unmatched junction nucleotides: 20. Germline values: CDR1 LGHDT, CDR2 YNNKEL (reference sequence). This CDR3 reads CASTLVLGQPMRAEAFF. In DNA form, the CDR3 reads TGTGCCAGCACCCTAGTATTGGGACAGCCTATGAGGGCTGAAGCTTTCTTT.

For the CDR3, the DNA is TGTGCCAGCCCACAGAGACCCGGGACAGGGGGCTATACAAGCACAGATACGCAGTATTTT. Its protein is CASPQRPGTGGYTSTDTQYF. The chain has TRBV18 and TRBJ2-3; 12 positions agree with TRBD1. The germline CDR1 and CDR2 sequences are KGHSH and LQKENI. V shed 8 bases and J 0 bases; nucleotides not matched to a gene: 18. The CDR3 is 20 amino acids.

The rearrangement joins TRBV2 to TRBJ1-2; TRBD1 aligns across 8 bases. The CDR3 sequence is 13 residues long. With 8 bases clipped from V and 5 bases from J, the junction kept 7 bases outside the gene matches. Germline CDR1 reads SNHLY; CDR2 reads FYNNEI. CDR3: CASSDRVFYGYTF. In DNA form, the CDR3 reads TGTGCCAGCTCGGACAGGGTTTTTTATGGCTACACCTTC.

The chain uses TRBV7-6 and TRBJ2-3; no clear D. This CDR3 region has 16 residues. Deletions cut 1 base from V and 0 bases from J, with 11 bases between. CDR1 SGHVS and CDR2 FNYEAQ come from the germline V gene. The CDR3 bases are TGTGCCAGCAGCTTAGGAGTACTTACTAGCACAGATACGCAGTATTTT. It yields the protein CASSLGVLTSTDTQYF.